The rows below give T cell receptor beta chains drawn from one sample of a study of technical replicates of blood from a few donors. Clones were sequenced by immunoSEQ multiplex PCR, and TCRdb holds only the in-frame ones, with some missing. The sample has about 100,000 clones; 95% to 96% are singletons. The sample taken for sequencing was T cells isolated from PBMCs. These receptors were obtained from a human donor in good health. Each CDR3 is given with its conserved first and last residue. The D gene is left open where the match is weak. Clone size is shown for a subset of rows, as once, few, many or a class of expanded clone.

TRBV18	TRBJ1-3	NA	NA	CASSAPQGTHSGNTIYF	TGTGCCAGCTCAGCTCCTCAGGGGACCCACTCTGGAAACACCATATATTTT
TRBV4-1	TRBJ1-1	NA	NA	CASSQDLAGHTEAFF	TGCGCCAGCAGCCAAGATTTGGCAGGGCACACTGAAGCTTTCTTT
TRBV29-1	TRBJ1-5	NA	TRBD1	CSVGQGDQPQHF	TGCAGCGTGGGACAGGGGGATCAGCCCCAGCATTTT
TRBV7-6	TRBJ2-3	NA	TRBD2	CASSLPGLASDTQYF	TGTGCCAGCAGCTTACCAGGACTAGCGTCAGATACGCAGTATTTT
TRBV19	TRBJ1-1	NA	NA	CASSIVGGGSYTGAFF	TGTGCCAGTAGTATAGTTGGTGGTGGCAGTTATACGGGAGCTTTCTTT
TRBV18	TRBJ1-1	few	NA	CASSLRVDTEAFF	TGTGCCAGCTCCCTCCGGGTGGACACTGAAGCTTTCTTT
TRBV6-6	TRBJ2-5	NA	TRBD2	CASSAVAGNQETQYF	TGTGCCAGCTCGGCGGTAGCGGGGAACCAAGAGACCCAGTACTTC
TRBV30	TRBJ2-1	NA	TRBD2	CAWSRLAGGLNEQFF	TGTGCCTGGAGTAGACTAGCGGGGGGCCTAAATGAGCAGTTCTTC
TRBV7-9	TRBJ2-7	NA	TRBD2	CASSLASGSYEQYF	TGTGCCAGCAGCTTGGCTAGCGGGAGCTACGAGCAGTACTTC
TRBV7-3	TRBJ2-2	NA	NA	CASSPRDRGNTGELFF	TGTGCCAGCAGCCCCCGTGATAGGGGGAACACCGGGGAGCTGTTTTTT
TRBV28	TRBJ2-2	NA	NA	CASSLGWTETTGELFF	TGTGCCAGCAGTTTAGGTTGGACAGAGACCACCGGGGAGCTGTTTTTT
TRBV11-3	TRBJ2-7	NA	TRBD1	CASSLGGTASSYEQYF	TGTGCCAGCAGCTTAGGAGGGACAGCGAGCTCCTACGAGCAGTACTTC
TRBV28	TRBJ1-2	NA	TRBD1	CASSLAGGGDYGYTF	TGTGCCAGCAGTTTAGCAGGGGGCGGGGACTATGGCTACACCTTC
TRBV14	TRBJ1-1	NA	NA	CASSQIIPPAMNTEAFF	TGTGCCAGCAGCCAAATTATCCCGCCCGCTATGAACACTGAAGCTTTCTTT
TRBV18	TRBJ2-7	NA	TRBD2	CASSPPEGGRDEQYF	TGTGCCAGCTCACCACCGGAGGGCGGGAGGGACGAGCAGTACTTC
TRBV10-3	TRBJ1-4	NA	NA	CAISEQKTGLYEKLFF	TGTGCCATCAGTGAGCAAAAGACAGGTTTATATGAAAAACTGTTTTTT
TRBV5-6	TRBJ2-7	NA	NA	CASSLGGLAYEQYF	TGTGCCAGCAGCCTAGGTGGCCTAGCCTACGAGCAGTACTTC
TRBV5-4	TRBJ1-2	NA	TRBD1	CASSSTGIYGYTF	TGTGCCAGCAGTTCGACAGGGATCTATGGCTACACCTTC
TRBV15	TRBJ2-7	NA	TRBD1	CATSRKYRDRGFEQYF	TGTGCCACCAGCAGAAAATACCGGGACAGGGGGTTTGAGCAGTACTTC
TRBV28	TRBJ2-7	NA	NA	CASSFSPGEQYF	TGTGCCAGCAGTTTTTCCCCGGGGGAGCAGTACTTC
TRBV29-1	TRBJ2-5	NA	TRBD2	CSVGASGIKTQYF	TGCAGCGTTGGGGCTAGCGGCATTAAGACCCAGTACTTC
TRBV28	TRBJ2-1	NA	NA	CATTELPYNEQFF	TGTGCCACCACGGAGTTGCCCTACAATGAGCAGTTCTTC
TRBV6-1	TRBJ2-7	NA	NA	CASSEPPYDSSYEQYF	TGTGCCAGCAGTGAACCCCCCTACGACAGCTCCTACGAGCAGTACTTC
TRBV7-6	TRBJ1-3	NA	TRBD1	CASSPQQGLSGNTIYF	TGTGCCAGCAGCCCACAACAGGGGTTGTCTGGAAACACCATATATTTT
TRBV7-3	TRBJ1-1	NA	NA	CASRSDSYTEAFF	TGTGCCAGCAGGTCAGACTCTTACACTGAAGCTTTCTTT
TRBV6-5	TRBJ2-5	NA	NA	CASSYLAGETQYF	TGTGCCAGCAGTTATCTCGCAGGGGAGACCCAGTACTTC
TRBV5-1	TRBJ2-1	NA	NA	CASSRDSVSYNEQFF	TGCGCCAGCAGCCGAGACAGCGTCTCCTACAATGAGCAGTTCTTC
TRBV10-2	TRBJ1-5	NA	TRBD1	CASSEQGGQPQHF	TGCGCCAGCAGTGAGCAGGGGGGTCAGCCCCAGCATTTT
TRBV5-5	TRBJ2-7	once	NA	CASSFSGSSYEQYF	TGTGCCAGCAGCTTCTCAGGTAGCTCCTACGAGCAGTACTTC
TRBV27	TRBJ2-7	NA	TRBD2	CASSSEILAGGTYEQYF	TGTGCCAGCAGTTCCGAGATTTTAGCGGGAGGGACCTACGAGCAGTACTTC
TRBV7-2	TRBJ2-7	NA	TRBD1	CASSLVPGQGSEQYF	TGTGCCAGCAGCTTAGTACCGGGACAGGGATCTGAGCAGTACTTC
TRBV7-9	TRBJ2-6	NA	NA	CASSFPFSLGANVLTF	TGTGCCAGCAGCTTCCCCTTCTCTCTGGGGGCCAACGTCCTGACTTTC
TRBV6-1	TRBJ2-3	once	NA	CASSEVTGSTDTQYF	TGTGCCAGCAGTGAAGTAACCGGGAGCACAGATACGCAGTATTTT
TRBV10-2	TRBJ1-5	NA	TRBD1	CASREGQTIDSNQPQHF	TGCGCCAGCAGGGAGGGACAGACAATAGATAGCAATCAGCCCCAGCATTTT
TRBV5-1	TRBJ2-5	NA	TRBD2	CASSLQRGEETQYF	TGCGCCAGCAGCTTGCAGCGGGGGGAAGAGACCCAGTACTTC
TRBV25-1	TRBJ2-5	NA	NA	CASSESPGYQEAQYF	TGTGCCAGCAGTGAATCACCGGGATACCAAGAGGCCCAGTACTTC
TRBV28	TRBJ1-5	NA	NA	CASSLTGYPNQPQHF	TGTGCCAGCAGTCTTACAGGGTACCCCAATCAGCCCCAGCATTTT
TRBV7-9	TRBJ2-1	NA	NA	CASSDGTPGYNEQFF	TGTGCCAGCAGCGACGGGACTCCGGGCTACAATGAGCAGTTCTTC
TRBV9	TRBJ2-4	NA	TRBD2	CASSSRTSGAKNIQYF	TGTGCCAGCAGCTCCCGGACTAGCGGCGCCAAAAACATTCAGTACTTC
TRBV9	TRBJ2-7	NA	TRBD1	CASSVEDRAYEQYF	TGTGCCAGCAGCGTAGAAGACAGGGCCTACGAGCAGTACTTC
TRBV2	TRBJ1-1	NA	NA	CASSEGSDTEAFF	TGTGCCAGCAGTGAAGGCTCGGACACTGAAGCTTTCTTT
TRBV28	TRBJ2-7	NA	TRBD2	CASSSQLAGDTEQYF	TGTGCCAGCAGCAGCCAACTAGCGGGAGATACCGAGCAGTACTTC
TRBV6-1	TRBJ2-1	once	NA	CASSEKVGGSYNEQFF	TGTGCCAGCAGTGAAAAAGTGGGGGGCTCCTACAATGAGCAGTTCTTC
TRBV19	TRBJ1-2	NA	TRBD1	CASRHRQQGNGYTF	TGTGCCAGTAGGCACCGTCAACAGGGGAATGGCTACACCTTC
TRBV13	TRBJ1-4	once	TRBD1	CASSSQGGRYEKLFF	TGTGCCAGCAGCTCACAAGGGGGCAGATATGAAAAACTGTTTTTT
TRBV27	TRBJ2-7	once	NA	CASSHSYEQYF	TGTGCCAGCAGTCACTCCTACGAGCAGTACTTC
TRBV29-1	TRBJ2-1	NA	TRBD2	CSVTTSGITGGNEQFF	TGCAGCGTTACCACTAGCGGAATAACGGGAGGGAATGAGCAGTTCTTC
TRBV19	TRBJ1-5	NA	TRBD1	CASSIDRRRTGYSNQPQHF	TGTGCCAGTAGTATAGATCGACGTAGGACAGGGTATAGCAATCAGCCCCAGCATTTT